The 30 T cell receptor beta chains below come from one sample, sequenced in a study of blood T cell repertoires in COVID-19. Generated by immunoSEQ multiplex PCR, the TCRdb table keeps only in-frame clones and is missing some. The sample includes more than 80,000 clones, 90% of them seen just once. Sequencing input: peripheral blood. These receptors all stem from a human donor with active COVID-19. The donor label of this sample is uncertain.

The V and J genes are TRBV6-4 and TRBJ2-1; 7 bases match TRBD2. The ends lost 7 bases at V and 0 bases at J; junction bases unmatched: 9. The germline V gene has CDR1 MRHNA and CDR2 SNTAGT. This CDR3 contains 16 residues. The CDR3 DNA is TGTGCCAGCAAGGTCGGAGCGGGGAGCTCCTACAATGAGCAGTTCTTC. Amino acid sequence: CASKVGAGSSYNEQFF.

The rearrangement uses TRBV12-3 or TRBV12-4 and TRBJ2-3, with TRBD1 as a possible D gene (6 bases). Trimming pared 4 bases from V and 6 bases from J, leaving 11 bases between. The CDR3 contains 13 residues. This CDR3 is CASSYRARDTQYF. Here the CDR3 DNA reads TGTGCCAGCAGTTACAGGGCTCGTGATACGCAGTATTTT.

V gene TRBV9 combines with J gene TRBJ2-7; D perhaps matches TRBD1 (6 bases). V was pared by 4 bases and J by 5 bases, with 16 bases between. CDR3 length equals 14 residues. Germline V gives CDR1 SGDLS, CDR2 YYNGEE. The CDR3 DNA follows: TGTGCCAGCAGCACCACCAACAGGGCCAACGAGCAGTACTTC. Amino acids: CASSTTNRANEQYF.

V is TRBV4-1 and J is TRBJ2-1, with TRBD2 matching over 7 bases. Trimming at V came to 2 bases and at J to 4 bases, leaving 20 bases not matched to a gene. The CDR3 covers 20 residues. CDR1 and CDR2 from the germline V gene are MGHRA and YSYEKL. The CDR3 DNA sequence: TGCGCCAGCAGCCAATCTACCGCCTTCTCGGGGGGTCCTTCATACAATGAGCAGTTCTTC. This sequence encodes CASSQSTAFSGGPSYNEQFF.

This clone was counted at least ten times. The rearrangement joins TRBV4-3 to TRBJ1-3; D is unresolved. The germline V gene encodes CDR1 LGHNA and CDR2 YSLEER. Trimming took off 3 bases at V and 4 bases at J, with 13 bases between the two ends. The CDR3 loop spans 15 amino acids. The CDR3, as DNA: TGCGCCAGCAGCCAGCTCGGCGGGCTCGGAAACACCATATATTTT. It translates to CASSQLGGLGNTIYF.

J is TRBJ2-5 and V is TRBV5-4; TRBD2 matches 13 bases. Germline assignment: CDR1 SGHNT and CDR2 YYREEE (reference sequence). The CDR3 contains 15 residues. With V trimmed by 3 bases and J by 4 bases, 3 bases remained unmatched. The CDR3 loop is CASSSGLAGAETQYF. CDR3 DNA sequence: TGTGCCAGCAGCTCAGGACTAGCGGGGGCAGAGACCCAGTACTTC.

The chain carries TRBV6-6 and TRBJ2-1, with D tentatively TRBD2 (6 bases). CDR3 size: 14 residues. The germline V gene has CDR1 MNHNY and CDR2 SVGAGI (reference sequence). V gave up 8 bases and J gave up 4 bases, with 15 bases separating them. The CDR3 is CASSGELSYNEQFF. The CDR3 coding sequence is TGTGCCAGCTCGGGGGAGCTCTCGTACAATGAGCAGTTCTTC.

This chain joins TRBV2 and TRBJ1-2, with D uncertain. The CDR3 extends over 11 amino acids. V was cut by 6 bases and J by 6 bases, with 8 bases left in between. Germline CDR1 is SNHLY and CDR2 is FYNNEI. In DNA form, the CDR3 reads TGTGCCAGCAGAAAAGAGGATGGCTACACCTTC. It specifies CASRKEDGYTF.

V is TRBV5-1 and J is TRBJ2-1, with TRBD2 matching over 10 bases. J was trimmed by 4 bases and V by 4 bases; bases with no gene match: 8. CDR3 size: 16 residues. CDR1 and CDR2 (germline): SGHRS, YFSETQ. CDR3 nucleotide sequence: TGCGCCAGCAGCCGCCCTAGCGGGGGAGTATACAATGAGCAGTTCTTC. Translation: CASSRPSGGVYNEQFF.

The chain links TRBV9 to TRBJ1-2, with 11 bases that match TRBD1. Germline V CDR1 and CDR2: SGDLS, YYNGEE. The CDR3 runs 15 residues. V shed 2 bases and J 5 bases; nucleotides not matched to a gene: 5. Here the CDR3 DNA reads TGTGCCAGCAGCGTCGGACAGGGGGCGGGTTATGGCTACACCTTC. It yields the protein CASSVGQGAGYGYTF.

The gene calls are TRBV6-5 and TRBJ2-5; TRBD2 matches 9 bases. CDR1 is MNHEY and CDR2 is SVGAGI in the germline V gene. This CDR3 region has 15 residues. The V and J ends lost 5 bases and 4 bases, in that order; junction bases with no gene match: 8. The CDR3 loop is CASSRLADILETQYF. The CDR3 region has the DNA TGTGCCAGCAGTCGACTAGCGGACATTCTAGAGACCCAGTACTTC.

The rearrangement links TRBV7-2 to TRBJ1-1, with 7 bases fitting TRBD1. The germline V gene has CDR1 SGHTA and CDR2 FQGNSA. The CDR3 extends over 15 amino acids. Losses at the gene ends were 5 bases for V and 3 bases for J; bases not matched to a gene: 9. The CDR3 sequence: CASSRQGGIDTEAFF. Written as DNA, the CDR3 is TGTGCCAGCAGCCGTCAGGGGGGAATTGACACTGAAGCTTTCTTT.

The CDR3 region is CASSPDSYEQYF. Here the CDR3 DNA reads TGCGCCAGCAGCCCGGACAGCTACGAGCAGTACTTC. This sequence joins TRBV5-1 and TRBJ2-7; weak D call: TRBD1 (6 bases). Germline V gives CDR1 SGHRS, CDR2 YFSETQ. V lost 4 bases and J lost 3, with 8 bases in between. This CDR3 region has 12 residues.

This chain links TRBV2 with TRBJ2-1; 11 nucleotides agree with TRBD2. The CDR3 runs 15 residues. With V trimmed by 6 bases and J by 8 bases, 9 bases remained unmatched. Germline assignment: CDR1 SNHLY and CDR2 FYNNEI. The CDR3 nucleotides read TGTGCCAGCAGGCCCACTAGCGGGGGCGCGGATGAGCAGTTCTTC. This gives the protein CASRPTSGGADEQFF.

The V gene is TRBV14, the J gene TRBJ2-1; 7 bases map to TRBD1. Trimming cost V 2 bases and J 4 bases; bases outside gene matches: 5. The CDR3 has 15 residues. Per germline, CDR1 SGHDN and CDR2 FVKESK. The CDR3 nucleotides read TGTGCCAGCAGCCAATGGGCACAGGGGTACAATGAGCAGTTCTTC. This sequence encodes CASSQWAQGYNEQFF.

This clone was observed a single time. The rearrangement uses TRBV10-1 and TRBJ1-2; 7 nucleotides match TRBD1. Germline V gives CDR1 WNHNN, CDR2 SYGVQD (reference sequence). The CDR3 loop spans 16 amino acids. Trimming cost V 3 bases and J 4 bases; bases outside gene matches: 11. CDR3 DNA: TGCGCCAGCAGTGACCACCGGGACAGAAAATTCTATGGCTACACCTTC. This translates into CASSDHRDRKFYGYTF.

This chain joins TRBV19 and TRBJ2-3, with D tentatively TRBD1 (6 bases). The CDR3 is 13 amino acids. The V end was cut by 3 bases, the J end by 6 bases, with 10 bases between. CDR1 is LNHDA and CDR2 is SQIVND in the germline V gene (reference sequence). Here the CDR3 DNA reads TGTGCCAGTAGTATCACGAGGGGGGATACGCAGTATTTT. Protein sequence: CASSITRGDTQYF.

This sequence joins TRBV19 and TRBJ1-5; 7 bases line up with TRBD1. In germline, CDR1 is LNHDA, CDR2 SQIVND (reference sequence). With V trimmed by 7 bases and J by 3 bases, 9 bases remained unmatched. The CDR3 covers 15 residues. The CDR3 DNA reads as TGTGCCAGTAAGGGACACACAGGGGACAATCAGCCCCAGCATTTT. It is translated as CASKGHTGDNQPQHF.

This chain links TRBV18 with TRBJ1-4; 11 nucleotides line up with TRBD1. Trimming took 3 bases from V and 6 from J; bases not matched to a gene: 6. This CDR3 has 16 residues. The germline gives CDR1 KGHSH, CDR2 LQKENI. The CDR3 region has the DNA TGTGCCAGCTCACCCCGAGGGACAGGGGGTGATGAAAAACTGTTTTTT. The encoded protein is CASSPRGTGGDEKLFF. The full variable domain, rest sourced from reference TRBV18 and TRBJ1-4, is NAGVMQNPRHLVRRRGQEARLRCSPMKGHSHVYWYRQLPEEGLKFMVYLQKENIIDESGMPKERFSAEFPKEGPSILRIQQVVRGDSAAYFCASSPRGTGGDEKLFFGSGTQLSVL.

The gene calls are TRBV15 and TRBJ1-5; D may be TRBD1 (5 bases). V was shortened by 1 base and J by 0 bases, with 10 bases between the two germline ends. Germline lookup yields CDR1 LNHNV and CDR2 YYDKDF (reference sequence). The CDR3 is 16 amino acids. This chain's CDR3 is CATSRGRVHSNQPQHF. In DNA, the CDR3 is TGTGCCACCAGCAGAGGCAGGGTTCATAGCAATCAGCCCCAGCATTTT. Filled out from reference TRBV15 and TRBJ1-5, the complete variable domain reads DAMVIQNPRYQVTQFGKPVTLSCSQTLNHNVMYWYQQKSSQAPKLLFHYYDKDFNNEADTPDNFQSRRPNTSFCFLDIRSPGLGDTAMYLCATSRGRVHSNQPQHFGDGTRLSIL.

The genes are TRBV7-6 and TRBJ2-1; a weak D match, TRBD1 (6 bases). Germline loops: CDR1 SGHVS, CDR2 FNYEAQ. This CDR3 comprises 17 residues. V lost 5 bases and J 0 bases, leaving 17 bases between the germline ends. CDR3: CASSPPRQASSYNEQFF. The CDR3 coding sequence is TGTGCCAGCAGCCCCCCCAGACAGGCGAGCTCCTACAATGAGCAGTTCTTC.

In this sample, this clone turned up a few times. CDR3 sequence: CASSFDRGSDSYEQYF. The CDR3 DNA is TGTGCCAGCAGCTTCGACAGGGGGAGTGATTCGTACGAGCAGTACTTC. The genes are TRBV5-6 and TRBJ2-7; the match to TRBD1 covers 9 bases. After removal of 2 bases from V and 4 bases from J, the junction contained 10 bases not matched to a gene. CDR1 SGHDT and CDR2 YYEEEE come from the germline V gene. CDR3 size: 16 residues.

This chain uses TRBV5-6 with TRBJ1-3, with TRBD1 matching 8 bases. Germline V lookup: CDR1 SGHDT, CDR2 YYEEEE. The CDR3 extends over 17 amino acids. Trimming cost V 4 bases and J 1 base; bases outside gene matches: 10. DNA of the CDR3: TGTGCCAGCAGCACAGTGCCGGGACAGGTTTCTGGAAACACCATATATTTT. Translating it yields CASSTVPGQVSGNTIYF. Complete variable domain (other parts from reference TRBV5-6 and TRBJ1-3): DAGVTQSPTHLIKTRGQQVTLRCSPKSGHDTVSWYQQALGQGPQFIFQYYEEEERQRGNFPDRFSGHQFPNYSSELNVNALLLGDSALYLCASSTVPGQVSGNTIYFGEGSWLTVV.

The V and J genes are TRBV18 and TRBJ1-1; D is perhaps TRBD1 (5 bases). The CDR3 runs to 15 residues. Trimming shortened V by 3 bases and J by 3 bases, and 14 bases separated the two germline ends. Germline assignment: CDR1 KGHSH and CDR2 LQKENI. CDR3 sequence: CASSPTGSPDTEAFF. In DNA form, the CDR3 reads TGTGCCAGCTCACCTACAGGATCCCCGGACACTGAAGCTTTCTTT.

V usage is TRBV19 and J usage is TRBJ2-3, with 8 bases fitting TRBD2. Germline assignment: CDR1 LNHDA and CDR2 SQIVND (reference sequence). This CDR3 comprises 14 residues. V was clipped by 6 bases and J by 0 bases; unmatched bases: 2. For the CDR3, the DNA is TGTGCCAGTAGACTAGCGGTTAGCACAGATACGCAGTATTTT. It encodes CASRLAVSTDTQYF.

This chain uses TRBV27 with TRBJ2-1, with D perhaps matching TRBD1 (5 bases). There are 15 residues in the CDR3. Germline V gene lookup returns CDR1 MNHEY and CDR2 SMNVEV (reference sequence). The V end lost 5 bases, the J end lost 5 bases, and 16 bases lay between the germline ends. The CDR3 bases are TGTGCCAGCAGTCTAGGACCAGGGCAGAACAATGAGCAGTTCTTC. It specifies CASSLGPGQNNEQFF.

The chain joins TRBV6-5 to TRBJ2-1, with 10 bases matching TRBD2. The CDR3 totals 14 residues. The V segment lost 5 bases and the J segment 9 bases; nucleotides outside the gene matches: 7. Germline V gives CDR1 MNHEY, CDR2 SVGAGI. The CDR3 loop reads CASSLLAGQGEQFF. The CDR3 region has the DNA TGTGCCAGCAGTCTACTAGCGGGGCAGGGTGAGCAGTTCTTC.

The chain links TRBV19 to TRBJ2-1; the match to TRBD1 covers 11 bases. The CDR3 spans 15 residues. V dropped 4 bases and J dropped 7; count of bases not matched to a gene: 6. Germline CDR1 is LNHDA and CDR2 is SQIVND (reference sequence). CDR3 bases: TGTGCCAGTAGTAGCGGACAGGGGGCGGTAAATGAGCAGTTCTTC. Its protein product is CASSSGQGAVNEQFF. Full variable domain (rest looked up from reference TRBV19 and TRBJ2-1): DGGITQSPKYLFRKEGQNVTLSCEQNLNHDAMYWYRQDPGQGLRLIYYSQIVNDFQKGDIAEGYSVSREKKESFPLTVTSAQKNPTAFYLCASSSGQGAVNEQFFGPGTRLTVL.

This clone was picked up one time. The rearrangement links TRBV7-2 to TRBJ2-1; D not certain. V lost 1 base and J lost 7, with 11 bases in between. Germline lookup yields CDR1 SGHTA and CDR2 FQGNSA. CDR3 length: 14 residues. This CDR3 is CASSLVLERNEQFF. The CDR3 nucleotides are TGTGCCAGCAGCTTAGTATTAGAGCGAAATGAGCAGTTCTTC.

The chain employs TRBV6-5 and TRBJ2-5, with D possibly being TRBD2 (5 bases). This CDR3 spans 13 amino acids. The germline V gene has CDR1 MNHEY and CDR2 SVGAGI. The V gene lost 9 bases and the J gene lost 0 bases, with 11 bases spanning the gap. The CDR3: CASQRGYQETQYF. CDR3 in DNA: TGTGCCAGTCAACGGGGATACCAAGAGACCCAGTACTTC.